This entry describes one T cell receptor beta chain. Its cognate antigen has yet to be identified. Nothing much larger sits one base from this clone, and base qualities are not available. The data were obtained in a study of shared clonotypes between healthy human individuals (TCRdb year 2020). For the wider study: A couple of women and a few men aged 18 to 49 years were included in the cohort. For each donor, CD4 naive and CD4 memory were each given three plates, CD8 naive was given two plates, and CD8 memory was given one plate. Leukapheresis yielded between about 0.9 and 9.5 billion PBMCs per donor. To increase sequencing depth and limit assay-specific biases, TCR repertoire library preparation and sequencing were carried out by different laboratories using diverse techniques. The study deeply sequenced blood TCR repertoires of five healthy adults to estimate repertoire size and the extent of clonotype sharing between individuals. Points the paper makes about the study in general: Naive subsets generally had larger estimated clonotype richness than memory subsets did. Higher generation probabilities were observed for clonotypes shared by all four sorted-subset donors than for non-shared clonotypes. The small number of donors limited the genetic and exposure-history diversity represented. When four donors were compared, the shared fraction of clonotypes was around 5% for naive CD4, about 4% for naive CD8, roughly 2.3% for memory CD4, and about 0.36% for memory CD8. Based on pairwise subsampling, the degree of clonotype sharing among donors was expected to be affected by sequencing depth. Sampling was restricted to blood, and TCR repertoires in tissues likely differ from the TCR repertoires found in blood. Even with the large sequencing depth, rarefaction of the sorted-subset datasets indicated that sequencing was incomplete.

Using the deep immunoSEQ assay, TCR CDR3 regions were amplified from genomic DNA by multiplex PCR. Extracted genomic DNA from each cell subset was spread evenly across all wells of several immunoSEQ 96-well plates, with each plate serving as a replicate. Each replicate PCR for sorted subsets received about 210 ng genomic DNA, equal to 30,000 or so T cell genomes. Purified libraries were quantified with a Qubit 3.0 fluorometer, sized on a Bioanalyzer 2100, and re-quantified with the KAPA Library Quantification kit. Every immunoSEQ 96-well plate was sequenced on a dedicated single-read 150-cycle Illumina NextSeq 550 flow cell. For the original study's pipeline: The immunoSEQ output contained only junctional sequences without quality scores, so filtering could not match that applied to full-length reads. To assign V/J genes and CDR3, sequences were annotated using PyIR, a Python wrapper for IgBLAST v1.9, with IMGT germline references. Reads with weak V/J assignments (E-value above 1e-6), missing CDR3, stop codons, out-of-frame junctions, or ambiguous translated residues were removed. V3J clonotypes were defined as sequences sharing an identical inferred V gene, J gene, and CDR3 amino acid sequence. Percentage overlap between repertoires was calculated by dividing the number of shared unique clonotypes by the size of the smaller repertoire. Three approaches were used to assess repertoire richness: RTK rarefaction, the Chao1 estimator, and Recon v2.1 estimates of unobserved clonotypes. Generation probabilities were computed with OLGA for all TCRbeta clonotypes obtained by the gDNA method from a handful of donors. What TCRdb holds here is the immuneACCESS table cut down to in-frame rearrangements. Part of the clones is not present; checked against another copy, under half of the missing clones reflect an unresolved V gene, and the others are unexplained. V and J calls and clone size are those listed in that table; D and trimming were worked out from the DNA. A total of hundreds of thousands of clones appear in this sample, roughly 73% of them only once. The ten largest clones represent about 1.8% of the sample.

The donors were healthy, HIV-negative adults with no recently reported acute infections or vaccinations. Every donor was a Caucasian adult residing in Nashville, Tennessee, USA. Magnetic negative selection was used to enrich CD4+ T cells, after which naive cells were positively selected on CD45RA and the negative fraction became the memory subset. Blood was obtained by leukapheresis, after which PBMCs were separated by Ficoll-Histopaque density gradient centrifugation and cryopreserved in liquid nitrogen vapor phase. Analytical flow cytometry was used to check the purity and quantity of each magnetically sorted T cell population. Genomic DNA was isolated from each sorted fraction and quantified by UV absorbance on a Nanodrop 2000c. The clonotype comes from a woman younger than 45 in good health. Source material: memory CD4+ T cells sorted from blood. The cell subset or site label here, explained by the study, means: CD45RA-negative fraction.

This receptor has the CDR3 CASTPGTSGPPQYF. The DNA reads as follows: TGTGCCAGCACCCCCGGGACTAGCGGGCCTCCGCAGTACTTC. This chain joins TRBV6-1 to TRBJ2-7, and 12 junctional nucleotides match TRBD2. Trimming removed 7 bases from V and 9 bases from J; the gene matches leave 10 bases unexplained. Via the germline V gene, CDR1 is MNHNS and CDR2 SASEGT. The CDR3 goes from the cysteine to the phenylalanine over 14 residues. Kept here is only the CDR3 DNA, which spans 42 bases and is read in frame from base 1.